Sequencing of this TCR beta chain was carried out in a study of cytomegalovirus exposure and HLA in healthy donors. In regard to this clone: Antigen: not known.

Study-wide results and limits: Listed as cytomegalovirus-associated were roughly 180 TCR beta chains. Within the approximately 120 validation repertoires, first-cohort TCR clusters tended to co-occur, according to a later analysis. A few CMV-associated chains were confirmed in vitro to be specific for CMV antigens.

Donors were drawn from the approximately 110-subject validation cohort, separate from the approximately 670-subject first cohort. The protocol was immunoSEQ multiplex PCR, while the TCRdb copy is restricted to in-frame clones and leaves out a portion. The data show under 200,000 clones, about 81% seen once. The CDR3 is made up of 13 amino acids. From germline, CDR1 is MNHEY and CDR2 SVGAGI. The TCR sequence derives from a woman in her 30s in good health and CMV-seronegative. The V call is TRBV6-5, the J call TRBJ1-3; unclear D gene. The sample comprised PBMCs. CDR3: CSSHGFLGNTIYF. CDR3 DNA: TGTTCGTCTCACGGGTTTCTCGGAAACACCATATATTTT.